The 20 T cell receptor beta chains given below trace back to one sample, sequenced in a study of control samples from healthy donors and cancer patients. Profiled with immunoSEQ multiplex PCR; TCRdb holds only in-frame clones, not every one. The sample carries 90,000 or so clones, approximately 90% recorded once. The sequenced sample was blood. These receptors originate from a woman aged 50 to 60 in good health.

The chain is built from TRBV21-1 and TRBJ2-1. TRBV21-1 is annotated as a pseudogene. The CDR3 runs to 16 residues. The CDR3 DNA is TGTGCCACCACTGACGGCAGGGAGACTCTTGAGGATGAGCAGTTCTTC. Translating gives CATTDGRETLEDEQFF.

The chain links TRBV5-6 to TRBJ1-5, with D unresolved. Trimming stripped 9 bases from V and 0 bases from J, with 13 bases between. This CDR3 is built from 14 residues. The germline V gene encodes CDR1 SGHDT and CDR2 YYEEEE. The CDR3, as DNA: TGTGCCACCCGACGGGGAAATAGCAATCAGCCCCAGCATTTT. Its protein product is CATRRGNSNQPQHF.

The rearrangement uses TRBV21-1 and TRBJ2-2; TRBD1 reflects the table's D call only, with no check against the DNA. TRBV21-1 corresponds to a pseudogene. The CDR3 extends over 12 amino acids. The CDR3 reads CASSHRAGELFF. For the CDR3, the DNA is TGTGCCAGCAGCCACAGGGCCGGGGAGCTGTTTTTT.

The gene calls are TRBV15 and TRBJ1-3; TRBD1 aligns across 10 bases. The CDR3 totals 14 residues. After removal of 1 base from V and 7 bases from J, the junction contained 1 base not matched to a gene. The germline gives CDR1 LNHNV, CDR2 YYDKDF (reference sequence). Here the CDR3 reads CATSRGTGGNTIYF. CDR3 nucleotide sequence: TGTGCCACCAGCAGAGGGACAGGGGGGAACACCATATATTTT.

V and J are TRBV9 and TRBJ2-2, with a possible D match to TRBD1 (5 bases). V shed 9 bases and J shed 4 bases, with 16 bases lying between them. This CDR3 comprises 14 residues. Germline loops: CDR1 SGDLS, CDR2 YYNGEE. The CDR3 loop is CATRDVRGTGELFF. The CDR3 DNA reads TGTGCCACCAGGGATGTTCGAGGCACCGGGGAGCTGTTTTTT. The variable domain in full, completed from reference TRBV9 and TRBJ2-2, reads DSGVTQTPKHLITATGQRVTLRCSPRSGDLSVYWYQQSLDQGLQFLIQYYNGEERAKGNILERFSAQQFPDLHSELNLSSLELGDSALYFCATRDVRGTGELFFGEGSRLTVL.

This clone has only a few counts. One end of the junction does not line up with germline, which may come from a read error. This chain joins TRBV6-6 and TRBJ2-3, with TRBD1 matching over 10 bases. Germline V gene data show CDR1 as MNHNY and CDR2 as SVGAGI (reference sequence). The CDR3 loop spans 13 amino acids. CDR3 in DNA: TGTGCCAGCAGTTACTCGACGGGACAGGGGACGATGTGG. Translation: CASSYSTGQGTMW.

This clone was recorded once. The chain carries TRBV14 and TRBJ1-1, with D uncertain. V was shortened by 3 bases and J by 1 base, with 6 bases between the two germline ends. The CDR3 runs 13 residues. Germline CDR1 and CDR2: SGHDN and FVKESK. DNA of the CDR3: TGTGCCAGCAGCCATCAAGCGAACACTGAAGCTTTCTTT. This gives the protein CASSHQANTEAFF.

This clone was detected only once. This chain connects TRBV9 to TRBJ1-4; D is possibly TRBD1 (5 bases). CDR1 and CDR2 (germline): SGDLS, YYNGEE. The CDR3 sequence is 13 residues long. V lost 2 bases, J lost 7 bases, and 9 bases lay in between. CDR3 in DNA: TGTGCCAGCAGCGTGCGGGGGGGTGAAAAACTGTTTTTT. Translating it yields CASSVRGGEKLFF.

The V and J genes are TRBV6-2 or TRBV6-3 and TRBJ2-5; 8 bases map to TRBD1. The germline gives CDR1 MNHEY, CDR2 SVGEGT. The CDR3 sequence is 16 residues long. V was pared by 5 bases and J by 2 bases, with 10 bases of the junction left unmatched. The CDR3 loop is CASSPWGQAGQETQYF. DNA of the CDR3: TGTGCCAGCAGTCCGTGGGGACAGGCAGGGCAAGAGACCCAGTACTTC.

The V call is TRBV9, the J call TRBJ1-5, with a possible D match to TRBD1 (5 bases). CDR3 length equals 18 residues. Germline V gene lookup returns CDR1 SGDLS and CDR2 YYNGEE. Between the trimmed V and J ends, which lost 6 bases and 0 bases, there was a span of 22 bases. In nucleotides, the CDR3 is TGTGCCAGCACCTCTCGAGGTCGGCAGGGCTATAGCAATCAGCCCCAGCATTTT. The encoded protein is CASTSRGRQGYSNQPQHF.

J is TRBJ2-7 and V is TRBV28, with 8 bases identical to TRBD2. The junction had 5 bases not matched to a gene; V was cut back by 10 bases and J by 6 bases. This CDR3 is 11 amino acids long. Germline V gives CDR1 MDHEN, CDR2 SYDVKM. CDR3 in amino acids: CATGTRSEQYF. For the CDR3, the DNA is TGTGCCACCGGGACTAGAAGCGAGCAGTACTTC.

The chain has TRBV7-9 and TRBJ2-5; D may be TRBD1 or TRBD2 (6 bases each). Looked up from germline, CDR1 is SEHNR and CDR2 is FQNEAQ (reference sequence). This CDR3 region has 15 residues. The germline V and J ends were trimmed by 1 base and 6 bases, with 15 bases remaining between them. This chain's CDR3 is CASSLVAGGGKTQYF. The CDR3 nucleotides read TGTGCCAGCAGCTTAGTTGCCGGGGGCGGAAAGACCCAGTACTTC.

The chain carries TRBV7-9 and TRBJ1-1; 9 nucleotides align to TRBD1. CDR1 SEHNR and CDR2 FQNEAQ come from the germline V gene (reference sequence). V lost 1 base to trimming and J lost 4 bases; unmatched junction nucleotides: 4. The CDR3 contains 15 residues. CDR3 sequence (DNA): TGTGCCAGCAGCTTAGGCATGGACAGGGGCACTGAAGCTTTCTTT. Amino acid sequence: CASSLGMDRGTEAFF.

The chain recombines TRBV27 with TRBJ1-1; no clear D gene. The CDR3 consists of 14 residues. V lost 5 bases, J lost 12 bases, and 22 bases lay in between. The germline V gene encodes CDR1 MNHEY and CDR2 SMNVEV (reference sequence). CDR3 DNA sequence: TGTGCCAGCAGTCTGGCTATTGGCGGGGTAACGTCTTTCTTT. This encodes CASSLAIGGVTSFF.

V and J are TRBV14 and TRBJ1-1; D is undetermined. This CDR3 is 15 amino acids long. The ends were cut back, 1 base at V and 0 bases at J, with 9 bases in the middle. Germline CDR1 SGHDN, CDR2 FVKESK. CDR3 sequence (DNA): TGTGCCAGCAGCCAAGTCCAGGTCTTGAACACTGAAGCTTTCTTT. It encodes CASSQVQVLNTEAFF.

The rearrangement links TRBV7-2 to TRBJ1-2; D remains unclear. The CDR3 runs to 14 residues. V was clipped by 1 base and J by 4 bases, with 10 bases between them. The germline V gene has CDR1 SGHTA and CDR2 FQGNSA. The CDR3 protein is CASSLGGFSYGYTF. The DNA for the CDR3 is TGTGCCAGCAGCTTAGGAGGGTTTAGCTATGGCTACACCTTC.

The chain joins TRBV6-1 to TRBJ1-5; no clear D gene. From germline, CDR1 is MNHNS and CDR2 SASEGT. V lost 0 bases and J 3 bases, leaving 6 bases between the germline ends. This CDR3 spans 14 amino acids. CDR3 sequence: CASSEAPFNQPQHF. The CDR3, as DNA: TGTGCCAGCAGTGAAGCTCCTTTCAATCAGCCCCAGCATTTT.

This rearrangement joins TRBV5-1 to TRBJ1-6, with D unresolved. The germline V and J ends were trimmed by 1 base and 7 bases, with 12 bases remaining between them. This CDR3 contains 15 residues. Germline lookup yields CDR1 SGHRS and CDR2 YFSETQ. In nucleotides, the CDR3 is TGCGCCAGCAGCTTGAACAGTCTATGGAATTCACCCCTCCACTTT. Translated: CASSLNSLWNSPLHF.

This clone was observed once. The rearrangement links TRBV3-1 (or the pseudogene TRBV3-2) to TRBJ2-1; 10 nucleotides agree with TRBD2. The CDR3 length is 15 residues. V shed 4 bases and J 6 bases; nucleotides not matched to a gene: 6. Looked up from germline, CDR1 is LGHDT and CDR2 is YNNKEL (reference sequence). This chain's CDR3 is CASSLLAGASNEQFF. CDR3 DNA sequence: TGTGCCAGCAGCCTCCTAGCGGGAGCCTCCAATGAGCAGTTCTTC.

The J gene is TRBJ1-6, the V gene TRBV2; TRBD1 might be the D (6 bases). Trimming removed 7 bases from V and 7 bases from J, with 11 bases in between. The CDR3 runs 13 residues. Germline V gene lookup returns CDR1 SNHLY and CDR2 FYNNEI. CDR3 in amino acids: CASKGQGNSPLHF. The CDR3 coding sequence is TGTGCCAGCAAGGGCCAGGGGAATTCACCCCTCCACTTT.